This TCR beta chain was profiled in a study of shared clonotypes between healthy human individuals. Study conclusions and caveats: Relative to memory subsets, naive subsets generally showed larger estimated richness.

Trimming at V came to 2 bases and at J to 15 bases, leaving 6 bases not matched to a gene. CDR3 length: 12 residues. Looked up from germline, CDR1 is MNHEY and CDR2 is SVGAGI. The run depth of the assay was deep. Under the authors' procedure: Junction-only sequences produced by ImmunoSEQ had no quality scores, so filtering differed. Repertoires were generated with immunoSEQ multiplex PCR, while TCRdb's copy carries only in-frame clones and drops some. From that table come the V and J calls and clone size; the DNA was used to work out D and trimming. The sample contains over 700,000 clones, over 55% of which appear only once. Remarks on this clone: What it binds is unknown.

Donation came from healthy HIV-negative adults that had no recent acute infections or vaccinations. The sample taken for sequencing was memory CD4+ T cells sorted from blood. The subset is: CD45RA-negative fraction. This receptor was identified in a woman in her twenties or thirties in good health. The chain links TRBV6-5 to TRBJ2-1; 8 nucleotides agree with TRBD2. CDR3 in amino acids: CASSYVGGRTFF. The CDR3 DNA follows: TGTGCCAGCAGTTACGTTGGCGGGAGGACGTTCTTC.